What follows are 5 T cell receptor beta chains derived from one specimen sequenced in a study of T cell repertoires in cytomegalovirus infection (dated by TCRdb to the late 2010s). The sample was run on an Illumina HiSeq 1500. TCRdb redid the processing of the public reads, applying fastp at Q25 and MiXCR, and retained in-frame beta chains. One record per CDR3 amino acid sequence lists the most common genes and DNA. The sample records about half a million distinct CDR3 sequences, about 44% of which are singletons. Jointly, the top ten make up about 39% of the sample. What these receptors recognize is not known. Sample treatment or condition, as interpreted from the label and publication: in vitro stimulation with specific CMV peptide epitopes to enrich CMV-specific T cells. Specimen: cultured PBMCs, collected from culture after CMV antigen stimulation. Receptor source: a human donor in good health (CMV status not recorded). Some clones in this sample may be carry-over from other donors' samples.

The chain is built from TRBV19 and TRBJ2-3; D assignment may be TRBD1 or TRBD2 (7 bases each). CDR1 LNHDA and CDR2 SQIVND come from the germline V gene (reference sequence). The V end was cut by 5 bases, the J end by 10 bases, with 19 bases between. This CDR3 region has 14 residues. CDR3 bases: TGTGCCAGTAGTCCCCAAGGGGGCCGGGGGGCGCAGTATTTT. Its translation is CASSPQGGRGAQYF.

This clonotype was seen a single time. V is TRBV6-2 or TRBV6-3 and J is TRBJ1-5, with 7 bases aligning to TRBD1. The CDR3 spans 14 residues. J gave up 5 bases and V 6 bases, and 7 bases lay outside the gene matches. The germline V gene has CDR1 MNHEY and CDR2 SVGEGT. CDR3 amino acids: CASSPDRDYQPQHF. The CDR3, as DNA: TGTGCCAGCAGCCCAGACAGGGATTATCAGCCCCAGCATTTT.

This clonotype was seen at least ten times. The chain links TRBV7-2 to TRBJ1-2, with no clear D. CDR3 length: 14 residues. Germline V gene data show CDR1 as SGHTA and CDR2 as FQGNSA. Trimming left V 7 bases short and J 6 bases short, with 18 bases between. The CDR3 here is CASTNLVGSDGYTF. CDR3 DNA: TGTGCCAGCACCAACCTCGTAGGGTCGGATGGCTACACCTTC.

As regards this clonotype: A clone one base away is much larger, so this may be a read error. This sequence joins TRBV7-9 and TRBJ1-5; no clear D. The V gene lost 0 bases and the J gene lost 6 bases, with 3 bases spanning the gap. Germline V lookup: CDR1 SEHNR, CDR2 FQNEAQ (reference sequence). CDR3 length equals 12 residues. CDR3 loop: CASSLAAQPQHF. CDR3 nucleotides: TGTGCCAGCAGCTTAGCGGCTCAGCCCCAGCATTTT.

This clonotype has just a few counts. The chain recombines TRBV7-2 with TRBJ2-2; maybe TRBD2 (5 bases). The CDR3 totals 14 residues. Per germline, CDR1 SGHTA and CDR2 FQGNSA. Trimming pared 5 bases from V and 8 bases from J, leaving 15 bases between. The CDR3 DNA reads TGTGCCAGCAGCCCCTACACTAGAGCAGGGGAGCTGTTTTTT. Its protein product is CASSPYTRAGELFF.